This T cell receptor beta chain emerged from a study of cytomegalovirus exposure and HLA in healthy donors. V gave up 1 base and J gave up 8 bases; unmatched junction bases: 10. This CDR3 region has 15 residues. Germline CDR1 LGHNA, CDR2 YNFKEQ. PCR was performed using 60 Vbeta and 13 Jbeta primers. The table came from immunoSEQ multiplex PCR; TCRdb's copy has only in-frame clones and leaves some out. The sample yields roughly 130,000 clones, about 74% seen once. This clone occurred a few times. The rearrangement joins TRBV4-2 to TRBJ1-2; 7 nucleotides align to TRBD1. The specimen sequenced was PBMCs. The receptor was isolated from a woman aged 45-60 years in good health and CMV-seropositive. The CDR3, as DNA: TGTGCCAGCAGCCAAGCAGGGGGAGTTCTGTGCGGCTACACCTTC. Translated, it gives CASSQAGGVLCGYTF.